This T cell receptor beta chain was sequenced for a study of blood T cell repertoires in COVID-19. Assay used: immunoSEQ multiplex PCR; TCRdb lists only in-frame clones, some missing. Among 300,000 to 350,000 clones listed, approximately 89% were seen once. The CDR3 length is 14 residues. The germline V and J ends were trimmed by 4 bases and 4 bases, with 11 bases remaining between them. CDR1 MDHEN and CDR2 SYDVKM come from the germline V gene. This clone was seen only once. This clonotype originated in a woman aged 60-70 years with COVID-19, enrolled during active disease. The rearrangement links TRBV28 to TRBJ1-3; D is uncertain. The sample taken for sequencing was peripheral blood. The CDR3 is CASSSTPRGNTIYF. The CDR3, as DNA: TGTGCCAGCAGTTCAACCCCGAGGGGAAACACCATATATTTT.